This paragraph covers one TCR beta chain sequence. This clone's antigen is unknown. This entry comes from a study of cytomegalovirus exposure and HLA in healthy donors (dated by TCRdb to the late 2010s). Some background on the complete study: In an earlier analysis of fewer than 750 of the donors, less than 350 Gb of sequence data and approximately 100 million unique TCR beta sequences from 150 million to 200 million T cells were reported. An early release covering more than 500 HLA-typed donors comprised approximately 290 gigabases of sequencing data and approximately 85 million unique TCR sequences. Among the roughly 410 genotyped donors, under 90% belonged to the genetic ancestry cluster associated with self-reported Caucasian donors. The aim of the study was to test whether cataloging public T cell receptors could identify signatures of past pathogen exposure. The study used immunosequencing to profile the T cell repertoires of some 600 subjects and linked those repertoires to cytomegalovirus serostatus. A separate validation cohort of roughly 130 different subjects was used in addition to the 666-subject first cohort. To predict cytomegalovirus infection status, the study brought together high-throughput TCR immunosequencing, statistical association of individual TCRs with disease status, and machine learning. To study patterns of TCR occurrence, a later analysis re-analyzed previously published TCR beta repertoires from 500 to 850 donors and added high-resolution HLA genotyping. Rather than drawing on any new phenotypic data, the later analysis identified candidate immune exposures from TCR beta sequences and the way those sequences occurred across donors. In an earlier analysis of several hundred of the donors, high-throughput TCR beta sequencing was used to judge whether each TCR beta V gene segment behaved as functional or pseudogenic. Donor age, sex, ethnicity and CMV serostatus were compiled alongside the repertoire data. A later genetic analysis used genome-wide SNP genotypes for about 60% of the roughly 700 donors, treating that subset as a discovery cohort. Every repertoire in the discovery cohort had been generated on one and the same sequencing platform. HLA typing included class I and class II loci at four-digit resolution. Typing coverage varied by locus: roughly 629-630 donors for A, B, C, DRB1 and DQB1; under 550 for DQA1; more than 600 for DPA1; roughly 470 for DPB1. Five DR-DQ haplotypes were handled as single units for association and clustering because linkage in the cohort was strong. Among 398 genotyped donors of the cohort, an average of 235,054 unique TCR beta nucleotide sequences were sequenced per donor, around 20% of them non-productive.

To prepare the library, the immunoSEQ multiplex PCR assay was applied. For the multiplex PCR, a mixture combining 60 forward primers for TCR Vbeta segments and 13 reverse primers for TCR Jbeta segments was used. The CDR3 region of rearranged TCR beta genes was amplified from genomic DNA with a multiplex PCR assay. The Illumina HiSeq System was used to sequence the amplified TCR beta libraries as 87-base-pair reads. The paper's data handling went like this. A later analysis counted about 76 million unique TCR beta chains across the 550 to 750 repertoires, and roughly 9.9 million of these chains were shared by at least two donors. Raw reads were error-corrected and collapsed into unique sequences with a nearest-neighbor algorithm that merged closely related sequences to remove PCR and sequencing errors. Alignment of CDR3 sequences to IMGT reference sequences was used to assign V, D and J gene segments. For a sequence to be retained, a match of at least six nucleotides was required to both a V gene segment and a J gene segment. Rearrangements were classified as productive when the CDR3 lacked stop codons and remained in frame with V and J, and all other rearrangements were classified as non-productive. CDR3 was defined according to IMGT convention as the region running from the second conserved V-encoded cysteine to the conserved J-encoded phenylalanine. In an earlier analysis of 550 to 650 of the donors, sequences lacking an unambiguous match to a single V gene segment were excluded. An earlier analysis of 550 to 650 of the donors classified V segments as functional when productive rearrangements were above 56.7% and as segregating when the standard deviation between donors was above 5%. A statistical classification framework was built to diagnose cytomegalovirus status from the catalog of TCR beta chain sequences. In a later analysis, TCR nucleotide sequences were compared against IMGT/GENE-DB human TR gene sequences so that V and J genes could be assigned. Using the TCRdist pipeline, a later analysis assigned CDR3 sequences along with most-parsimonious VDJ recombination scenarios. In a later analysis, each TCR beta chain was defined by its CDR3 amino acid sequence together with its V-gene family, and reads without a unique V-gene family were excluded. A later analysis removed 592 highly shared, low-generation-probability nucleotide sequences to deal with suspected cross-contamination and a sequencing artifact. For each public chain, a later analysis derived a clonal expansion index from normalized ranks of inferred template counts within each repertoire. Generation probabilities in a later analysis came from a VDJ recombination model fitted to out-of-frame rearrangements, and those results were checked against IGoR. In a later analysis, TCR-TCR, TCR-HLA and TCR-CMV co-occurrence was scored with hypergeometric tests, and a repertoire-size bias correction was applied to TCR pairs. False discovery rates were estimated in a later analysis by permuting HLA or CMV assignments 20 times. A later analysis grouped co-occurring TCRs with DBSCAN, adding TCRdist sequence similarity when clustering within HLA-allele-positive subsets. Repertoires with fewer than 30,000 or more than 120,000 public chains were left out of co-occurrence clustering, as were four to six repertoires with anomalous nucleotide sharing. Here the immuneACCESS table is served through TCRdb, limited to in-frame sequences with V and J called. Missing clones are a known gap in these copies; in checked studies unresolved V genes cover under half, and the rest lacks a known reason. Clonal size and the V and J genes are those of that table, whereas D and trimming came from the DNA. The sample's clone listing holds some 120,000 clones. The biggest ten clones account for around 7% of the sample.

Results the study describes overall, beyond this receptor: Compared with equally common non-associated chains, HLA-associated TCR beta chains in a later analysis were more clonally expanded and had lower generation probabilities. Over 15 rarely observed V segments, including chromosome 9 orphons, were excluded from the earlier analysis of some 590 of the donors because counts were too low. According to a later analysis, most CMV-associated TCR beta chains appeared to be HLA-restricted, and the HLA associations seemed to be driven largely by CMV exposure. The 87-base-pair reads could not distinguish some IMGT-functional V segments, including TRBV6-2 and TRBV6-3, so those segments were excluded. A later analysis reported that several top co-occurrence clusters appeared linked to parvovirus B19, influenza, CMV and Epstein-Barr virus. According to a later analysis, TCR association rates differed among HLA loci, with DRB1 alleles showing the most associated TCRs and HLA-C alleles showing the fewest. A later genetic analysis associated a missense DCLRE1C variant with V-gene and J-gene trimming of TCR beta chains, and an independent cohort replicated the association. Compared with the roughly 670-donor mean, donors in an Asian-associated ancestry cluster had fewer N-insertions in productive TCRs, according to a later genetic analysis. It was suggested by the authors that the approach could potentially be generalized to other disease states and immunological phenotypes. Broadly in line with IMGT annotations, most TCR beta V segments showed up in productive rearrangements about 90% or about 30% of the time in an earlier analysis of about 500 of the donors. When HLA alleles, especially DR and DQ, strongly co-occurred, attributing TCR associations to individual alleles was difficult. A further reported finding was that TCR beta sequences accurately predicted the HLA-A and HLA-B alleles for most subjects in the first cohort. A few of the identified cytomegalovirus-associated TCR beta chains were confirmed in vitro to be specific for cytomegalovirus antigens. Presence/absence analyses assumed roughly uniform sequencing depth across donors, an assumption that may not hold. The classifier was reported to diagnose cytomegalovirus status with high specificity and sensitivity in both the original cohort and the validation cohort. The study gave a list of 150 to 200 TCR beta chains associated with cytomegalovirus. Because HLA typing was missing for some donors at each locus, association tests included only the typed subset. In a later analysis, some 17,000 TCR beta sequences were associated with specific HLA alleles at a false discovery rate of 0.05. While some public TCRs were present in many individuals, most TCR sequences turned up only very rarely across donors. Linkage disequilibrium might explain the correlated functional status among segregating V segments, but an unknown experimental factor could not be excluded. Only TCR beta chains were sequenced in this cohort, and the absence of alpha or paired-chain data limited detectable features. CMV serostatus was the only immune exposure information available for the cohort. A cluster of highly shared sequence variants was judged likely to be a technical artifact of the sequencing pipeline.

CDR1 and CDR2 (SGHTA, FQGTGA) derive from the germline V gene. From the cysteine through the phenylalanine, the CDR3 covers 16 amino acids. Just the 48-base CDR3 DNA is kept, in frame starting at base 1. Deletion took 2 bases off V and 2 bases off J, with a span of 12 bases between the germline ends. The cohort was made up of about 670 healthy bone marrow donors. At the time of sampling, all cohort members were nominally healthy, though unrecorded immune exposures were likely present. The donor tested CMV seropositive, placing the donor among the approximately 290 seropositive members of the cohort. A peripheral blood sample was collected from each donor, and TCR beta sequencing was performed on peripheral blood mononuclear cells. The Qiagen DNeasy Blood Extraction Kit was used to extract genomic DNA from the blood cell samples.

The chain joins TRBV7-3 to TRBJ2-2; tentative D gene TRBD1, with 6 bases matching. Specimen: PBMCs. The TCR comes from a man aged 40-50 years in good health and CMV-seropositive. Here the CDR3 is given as CASSLVGALNTGELFF. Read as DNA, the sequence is TGTGCCAGCAGCTTAGTGGGGGCCCTAAACACCGGGGAGCTGTTTTTT.